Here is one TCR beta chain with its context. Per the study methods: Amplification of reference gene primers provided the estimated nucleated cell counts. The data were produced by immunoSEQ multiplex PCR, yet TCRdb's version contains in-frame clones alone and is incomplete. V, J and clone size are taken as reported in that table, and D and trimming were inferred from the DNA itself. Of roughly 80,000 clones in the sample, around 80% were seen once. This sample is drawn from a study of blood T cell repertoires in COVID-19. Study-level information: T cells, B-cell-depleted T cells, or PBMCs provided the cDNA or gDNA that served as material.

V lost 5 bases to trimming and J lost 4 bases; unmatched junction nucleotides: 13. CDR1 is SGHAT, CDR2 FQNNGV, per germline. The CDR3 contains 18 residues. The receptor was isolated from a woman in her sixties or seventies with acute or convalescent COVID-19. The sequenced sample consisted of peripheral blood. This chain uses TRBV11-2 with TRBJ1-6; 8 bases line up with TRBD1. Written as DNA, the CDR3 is TGTGCCAGCAGCCATATTCGGACAGGGTCCGGGTATAATTCACCCCTCCACTTT. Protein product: CASSHIRTGSGYNSPLHF.